This TCR beta chain came from a study of blood T cell repertoires in COVID-19. Study-level information: Sites across the United States, Italy and Spain contributed samples from acute and convalescent COVID-19.

The sample holds a few counts of this clone. The CDR3 is 16 amino acids. Germline V CDR1 and CDR2: MRHNA, SNTAGT. The J segment lost 6 bases and the V segment lost 6 bases, leaving 11 bases of the junction unmatched. Here immunoSEQ multiplex PCR was the method, and the copy in TCRdb shows in-frame clones only, minus some. The repertoire includes a few hundred thousand clones, around 90% of them detected once, and 7% to 7.5% sits in the top ten. Recruits, aged roughly 18 to 100 years, lived in 24 US areas. This TCR was recovered from a man under 40 in a cohort exposed to, infected with or recovered from COVID-19 (not recorded which). V is TRBV6-4 and J is TRBJ2-7; 13 positions match TRBD2. The sequencing input was PBMCs or T cells enriched from blood (not recorded which). CDR3 in amino acids: CASSLSLAGGNCEQYF. The CDR3, as DNA: TGTGCCAGCAGCCTGTCACTAGCGGGAGGGAACTGCGAGCAGTACTTC.